This T cell receptor beta chain was observed in a study of shared clonotypes between healthy human individuals. Roughly 200 ng DNA, 30,000 or so T cell genomes, went into each sorted-subset replicate PCR. Sequencing used immunoSEQ multiplex PCR; TCRdb keeps in-frame clones, though not all of them. The repertoire holds approximately 640,000 clones, with 72% as singletons. Regarding this clone: Its target is unknown. The same CDR3 is also encoded by other DNA sequences in this sample.

V was trimmed by 1 base and J by 5 bases, leaving 8 bases between them. The CDR3 length is 13 residues. Germline V gene sequence: CDR1 KGHSH, CDR2 LQKENI. General study results and limits: A generally larger estimated richness was seen in naive subsets than in memory subsets. Large sequencing depth failed to make sorted-subset sequencing complete, rarefaction showed.

The sequenced sample was memory CD4+ T cells sorted from blood. The subset denotes: CD45RA-negative fraction. The chain employs TRBV18 and TRBJ2-5, with D unresolved. The source of this sequence is a woman aged 25 to 45 in good health. This chain's CDR3 is CASSPQGGETQYF. The CDR3 nucleotides are TGTGCCAGCTCACCACAGGGTGGGGAGACCCAGTACTTC.